These T cell receptor beta chains were read from a single sample in a study of metastatic and nonmetastatic thyroid tumors. TCRdb reanalyzed the PCR reads with MiXCR. The table lists tens of thousands of clones, 9.5% to 12% of them singletons. The sample consisted of blood. Receptors were obtained from a female donor with papillary thyroid cancer or a benign thyroid nodule (not recorded which). Some clones in this sample may be carry-over from other donors' samples. The CDR3 runs from the conserved cysteine through the conserved F or W. The D gene is left open where the match is weak. The size entry gives once, few, many, or a class for an expanded clone.

-,TRBJ2-5,many,TRBV20-1,TGCAGTGCTAGAGATCGACCTGCAAAAGAGACCCAGTACTTC,CSARDRPAKETQYF
-,TRBJ2-7,many,TRBV6-1,TGTGCCAGCACCGAACAGGGCCCCGCAGCCCCCTACGAGCAGTACTTC,CASTEQGPAAPYEQYF
-,TRBJ1-1,many,TRBV30,TGTGCCTGGAGTTTTAAAAACCCGAGGGCTTTCTTT,CAWSFKNPRAFF
-,TRBJ1-5,many,TRBV19,TGTGCCACCGCGCTCCGGGACAAAGGGACCGATAGCAATCAGCCCCAGCATTTT,CATALRDKGTDSNQPQHF
TRBD1,TRBJ2-7,many,TRBV20-1,TGCAGTGCTAGGGCGGGACAGGGGGGATACGAGCAGTACTTC,CSARAGQGGYEQYF
-,TRBJ1-2,many,TRBV4-3,TGCGCCAGCAGCCAAGATATGCAGATCTATGGCTACACCTTC,CASSQDMQIYGYTF
TRBD1,TRBJ1-2,many,TRBV11-1,TGTGCCAGCAGCTTAGGCCGACAGGGGGCGCGAGATGGCTACACCTTC,CASSLGRQGARDGYTF
TRBD1,TRBJ1-2,few,TRBV27,TGTGCCAGCAGCTCCGTCCCACAGGGGAGGTCTGTCTACACCTTC,CASSSVPQGRSVYTF
TRBD2,TRBJ2-2,few,TRBV19,TGTGCCAGTATTCTTCCCGGGACTAGCGGCGGGGAGCTGTTTTTT,CASILPGTSGGELFF
-,TRBJ2-1,many,TRBV20-1,TGCAGTGTTGCGAGACGTGAGCAGTTCTTC,CSVARREQFF
-,TRBJ2-5,many,TRBV12-3/TRBV12-4,TGTGCCAGCAGTTTGCGTCGGCAGCAAGAGACCCAGTACTTC,CASSLRRQQETQYF
TRBD1,TRBJ2-5,many,TRBV7-9,TGTGCCAGCAGCACCTATGGACAGGCCCAAGAGACCCAGTACTTC,CASSTYGQAQETQYF
TRBD2,TRBJ2-5,many,TRBV19,TGTGCCAGTAGTGTCAGACTAGCGGGAGAAGAGACCCAGTACTTC,CASSVRLAGEETQYF
-,TRBJ2-2,many,TRBV10-3,TGTGCCATCAGTCCCTCCGGGGGAGGCGACACCGGGGAGCTGTTTTTT,CAISPSGGGDTGELFF
TRBD2,TRBJ2-5,many,TRBV6-1,TGTGCCAGCAGTGAGATCGTCAGCGGGAGAGCCCGCAAAGAGACCCAGTACTTC,CASSEIVSGRARKETQYF
-,TRBJ1-1,many,TRBV9,TGTGCCAGCAGCGTACAGACGGAACTGAACACTGAAGCTTTCTTT,CASSVQTELNTEAFF
TRBD2,TRBJ2-7,few,TRBV27,TGTGCCAGCAGTTTTAGCGGGAGAAGGTACGAGCAGTACTTC,CASSFSGRRYEQYF